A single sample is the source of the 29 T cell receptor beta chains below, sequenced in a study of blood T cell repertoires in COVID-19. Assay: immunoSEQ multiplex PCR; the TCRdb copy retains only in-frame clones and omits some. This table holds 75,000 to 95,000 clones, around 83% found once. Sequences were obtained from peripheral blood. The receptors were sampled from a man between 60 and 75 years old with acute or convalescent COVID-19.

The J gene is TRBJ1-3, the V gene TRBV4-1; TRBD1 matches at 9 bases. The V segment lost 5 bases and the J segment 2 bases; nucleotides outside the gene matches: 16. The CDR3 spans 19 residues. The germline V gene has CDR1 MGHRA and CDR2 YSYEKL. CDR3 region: CASSAPGQGVSRPGNTIYF. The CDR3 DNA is TGCGCCAGCAGCGCCCCGGGACAGGGTGTTTCAAGACCTGGAAACACCATATATTTT.

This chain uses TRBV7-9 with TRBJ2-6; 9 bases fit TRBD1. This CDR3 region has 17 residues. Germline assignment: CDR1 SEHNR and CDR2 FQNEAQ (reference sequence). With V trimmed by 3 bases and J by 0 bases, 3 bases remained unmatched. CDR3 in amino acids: CASSLGQGSSGANVLTF. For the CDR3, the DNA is TGTGCCAGCAGCTTGGGACAGGGAAGCTCTGGGGCCAACGTCCTGACTTTC.

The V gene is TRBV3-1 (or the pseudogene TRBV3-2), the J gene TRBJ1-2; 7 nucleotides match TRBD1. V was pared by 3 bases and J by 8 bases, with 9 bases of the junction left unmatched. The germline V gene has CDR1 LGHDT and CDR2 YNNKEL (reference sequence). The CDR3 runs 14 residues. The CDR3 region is CASSHFTGAAGYTF. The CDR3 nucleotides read TGTGCCAGCAGCCATTTTACAGGGGCGGCGGGCTACACCTTC.

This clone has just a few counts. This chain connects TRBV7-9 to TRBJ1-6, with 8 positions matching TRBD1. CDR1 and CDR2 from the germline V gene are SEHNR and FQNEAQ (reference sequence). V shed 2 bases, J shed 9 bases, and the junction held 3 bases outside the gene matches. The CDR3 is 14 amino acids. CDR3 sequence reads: CASSLLDRGSPLHF. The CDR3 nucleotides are TGTGCCAGCAGCTTACTCGACAGGGGTTCACCCCTCCACTTT.

The CDR3 DNA is TGTGCCATCAGGGAGGGCCGAGAGACCCAGTACTTC. Its protein product is CAIREGRETQYF. The chain joins TRBV10-3 to TRBJ2-5; maybe TRBD2 (6 bases). CDR3 length: 12 residues. The germline gives CDR1 ENHRY, CDR2 SYGVKD. V lost 6 bases to trimming and J lost 4 bases, with 9 bases between them.

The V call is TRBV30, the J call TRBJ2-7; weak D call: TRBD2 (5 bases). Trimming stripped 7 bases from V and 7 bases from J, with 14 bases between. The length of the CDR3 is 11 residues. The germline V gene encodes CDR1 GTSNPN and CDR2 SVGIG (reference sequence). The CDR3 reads CASQTRGEQYF. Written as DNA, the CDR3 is TGTGCCTCCCAAACGCGCGGGGAGCAGTACTTC.

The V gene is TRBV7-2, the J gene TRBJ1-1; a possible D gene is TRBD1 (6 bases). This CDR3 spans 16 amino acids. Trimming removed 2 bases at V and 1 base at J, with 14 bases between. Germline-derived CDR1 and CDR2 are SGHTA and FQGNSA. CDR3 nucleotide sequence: TGTGCCAGCAGCTTAACTTCCGGGACAACGAACACTGAAGCTTTCTTT. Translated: CASSLTSGTTNTEAFF.

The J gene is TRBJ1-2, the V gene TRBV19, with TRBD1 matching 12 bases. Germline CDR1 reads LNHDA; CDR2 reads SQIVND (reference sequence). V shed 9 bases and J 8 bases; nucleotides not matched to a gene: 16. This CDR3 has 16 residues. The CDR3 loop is CASRSGQGARRSGYTF. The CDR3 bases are TGTGCCAGCCGCTCGGGACAGGGGGCTAGGAGGTCCGGCTACACCTTC.

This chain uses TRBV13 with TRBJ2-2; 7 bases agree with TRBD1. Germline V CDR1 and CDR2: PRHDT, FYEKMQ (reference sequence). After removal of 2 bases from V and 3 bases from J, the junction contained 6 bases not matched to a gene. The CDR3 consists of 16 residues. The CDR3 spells CASSLPGTADTGELFF. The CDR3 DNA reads TGTGCCAGCAGCTTACCCGGGACAGCCGACACCGGGGAGCTGTTTTTT.

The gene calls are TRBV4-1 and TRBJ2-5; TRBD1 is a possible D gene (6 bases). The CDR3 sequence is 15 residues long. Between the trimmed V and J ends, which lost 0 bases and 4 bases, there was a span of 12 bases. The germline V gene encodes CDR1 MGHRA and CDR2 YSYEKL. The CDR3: CASSQDRGTSETQYF. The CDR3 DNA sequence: TGCGCCAGCAGCCAAGACCGAGGGACATCAGAGACCCAGTACTTC.

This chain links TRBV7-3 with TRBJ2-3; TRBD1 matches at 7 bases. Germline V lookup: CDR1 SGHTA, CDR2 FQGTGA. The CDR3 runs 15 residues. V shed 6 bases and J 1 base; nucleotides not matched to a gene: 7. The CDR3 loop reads CASSPDRVGTDTQYF. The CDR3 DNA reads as TGTGCCAGCAGTCCTGACAGGGTCGGCACAGATACGCAGTATTTT.

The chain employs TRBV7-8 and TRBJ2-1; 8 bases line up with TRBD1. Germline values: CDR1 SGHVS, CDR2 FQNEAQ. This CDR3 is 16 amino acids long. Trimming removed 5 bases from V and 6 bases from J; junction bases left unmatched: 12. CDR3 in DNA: TGTGCCAGCAGCGGCGAGGGACAGGTTTTCCGCAATGAGCAGTTCTTC. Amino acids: CASSGEGQVFRNEQFF.

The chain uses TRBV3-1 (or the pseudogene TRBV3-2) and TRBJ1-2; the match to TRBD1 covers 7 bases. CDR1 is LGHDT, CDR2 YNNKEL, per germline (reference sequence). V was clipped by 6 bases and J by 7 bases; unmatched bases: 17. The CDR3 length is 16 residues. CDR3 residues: CASSYSEGRGNGGYTF. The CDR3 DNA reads TGTGCCAGCAGTTATTCAGAGGGCAGGGGGAATGGTGGCTACACCTTC.

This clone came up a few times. The CDR3 here is CASSIRDRGRDEQFF. As DNA, the CDR3 is TGCGCCAGCAGCATCCGGGACAGGGGAAGGGATGAGCAGTTCTTC. The chain links TRBV4-1 to TRBJ2-1; 10 bases map to TRBD1. V was pared by 5 bases and J by 8 bases, with 9 bases of the junction left unmatched. The CDR3 is made up of 15 amino acids. Germline-derived CDR1 and CDR2 are MGHRA and YSYEKL.

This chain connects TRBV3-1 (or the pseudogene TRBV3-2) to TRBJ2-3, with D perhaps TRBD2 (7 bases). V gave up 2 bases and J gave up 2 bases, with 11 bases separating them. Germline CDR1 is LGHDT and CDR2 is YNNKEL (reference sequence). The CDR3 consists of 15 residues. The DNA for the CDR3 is TGTGCCAGCAGCCAACAGGCGGGGGCCACAGATACGCAGTATTTT. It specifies CASSQQAGATDTQYF.

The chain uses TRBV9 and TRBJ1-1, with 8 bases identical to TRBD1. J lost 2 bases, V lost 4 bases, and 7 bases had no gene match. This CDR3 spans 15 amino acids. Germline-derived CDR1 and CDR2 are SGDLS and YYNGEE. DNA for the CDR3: TGTGCCAGCAGCCGACCGGACAGGGCAAACACTGAAGCTTTCTTT. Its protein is CASSRPDRANTEAFF.

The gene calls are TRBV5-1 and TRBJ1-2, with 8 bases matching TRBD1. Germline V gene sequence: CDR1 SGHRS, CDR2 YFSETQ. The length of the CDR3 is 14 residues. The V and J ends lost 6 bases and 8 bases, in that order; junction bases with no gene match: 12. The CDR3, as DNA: TGCGCCAGCACTTCGGAATTCCCAGGGGGCGGCTACACCTTC. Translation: CASTSEFPGGGYTF.

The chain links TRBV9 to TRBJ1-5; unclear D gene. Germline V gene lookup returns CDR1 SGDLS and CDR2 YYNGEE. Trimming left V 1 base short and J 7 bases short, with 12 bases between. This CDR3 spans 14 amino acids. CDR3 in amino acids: CASSVLDSGQPQHF. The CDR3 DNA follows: TGTGCCAGCAGCGTATTGGATTCCGGGCAGCCCCAGCATTTT.

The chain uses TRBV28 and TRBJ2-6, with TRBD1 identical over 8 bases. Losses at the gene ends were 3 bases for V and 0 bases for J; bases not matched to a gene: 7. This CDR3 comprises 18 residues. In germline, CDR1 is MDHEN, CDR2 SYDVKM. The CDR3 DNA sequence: TGTGCCAGCAGTTTGGCCAGGGGGCCCCTCTCTGGGGCCAACGTCCTGACTTTC. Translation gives CASSLARGPLSGANVLTF.

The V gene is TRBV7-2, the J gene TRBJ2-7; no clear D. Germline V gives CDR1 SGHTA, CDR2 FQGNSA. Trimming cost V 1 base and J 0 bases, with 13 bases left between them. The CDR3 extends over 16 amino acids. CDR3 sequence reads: CASSLGIAQSSYEQYF. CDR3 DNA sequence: TGTGCCAGCAGCTTAGGGATAGCCCAGAGCTCCTACGAGCAGTACTTC.

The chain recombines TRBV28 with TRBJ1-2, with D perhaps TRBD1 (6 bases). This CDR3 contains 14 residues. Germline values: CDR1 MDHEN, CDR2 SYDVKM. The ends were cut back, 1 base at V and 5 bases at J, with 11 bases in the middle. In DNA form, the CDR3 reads TGTGCCAGCAGTTTATTTACAGGGCGGTATGGCTACACCTTC. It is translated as CASSLFTGRYGYTF.

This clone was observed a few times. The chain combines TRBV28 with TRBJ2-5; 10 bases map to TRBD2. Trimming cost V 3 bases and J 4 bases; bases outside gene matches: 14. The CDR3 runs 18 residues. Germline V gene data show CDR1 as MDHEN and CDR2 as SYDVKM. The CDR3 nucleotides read TGTGCCAGCAGTTTGGTCCCTAGCGGGGGCCACCGGGGAGAGACCCAGTACTTC. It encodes CASSLVPSGGHRGETQYF.

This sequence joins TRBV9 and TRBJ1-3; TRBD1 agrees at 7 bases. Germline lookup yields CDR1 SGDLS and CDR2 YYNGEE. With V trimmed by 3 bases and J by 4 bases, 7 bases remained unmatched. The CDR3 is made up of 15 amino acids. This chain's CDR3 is CASSAFTGAGNTIYF. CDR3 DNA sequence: TGTGCCAGCAGCGCCTTCACAGGGGCGGGAAACACCATATATTTT.

The CDR3 sequence is CASSLTHTEAFF. The DNA for the CDR3 is TGTGCCAGCAGTTTGACACACACTGAAGCTTTCTTT. This rearrangement joins TRBV28 to TRBJ1-1; D is unclear. The CDR3 spans 12 residues. Germline CDR1 reads MDHEN; CDR2 reads SYDVKM. Trimming removed 3 bases from V and 3 bases from J, with 5 bases in between.

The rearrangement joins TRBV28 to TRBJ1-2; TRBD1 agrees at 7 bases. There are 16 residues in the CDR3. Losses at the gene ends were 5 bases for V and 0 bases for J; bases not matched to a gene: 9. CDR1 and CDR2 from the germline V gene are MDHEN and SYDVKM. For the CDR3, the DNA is TGTGCCAGCAGTGATACAGGGGACTTAACTAACTATGGCTACACCTTC. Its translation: CASSDTGDLTNYGYTF.

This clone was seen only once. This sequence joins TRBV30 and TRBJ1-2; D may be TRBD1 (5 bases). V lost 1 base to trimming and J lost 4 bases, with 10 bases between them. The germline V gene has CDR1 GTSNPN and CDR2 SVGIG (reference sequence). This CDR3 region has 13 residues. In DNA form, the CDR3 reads TGTGCCTGGAGTGGACAGACGGTCTATGGCTACACCTTC. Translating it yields CAWSGQTVYGYTF.

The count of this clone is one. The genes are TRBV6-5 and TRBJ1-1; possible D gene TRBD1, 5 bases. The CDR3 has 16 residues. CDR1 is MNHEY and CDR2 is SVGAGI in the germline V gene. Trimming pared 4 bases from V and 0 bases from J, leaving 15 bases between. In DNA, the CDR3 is TGTGCCAGCAGTTCCACAGGCGCCGGCATGAACACTGAAGCTTTCTTT. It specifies CASSSTGAGMNTEAFF.

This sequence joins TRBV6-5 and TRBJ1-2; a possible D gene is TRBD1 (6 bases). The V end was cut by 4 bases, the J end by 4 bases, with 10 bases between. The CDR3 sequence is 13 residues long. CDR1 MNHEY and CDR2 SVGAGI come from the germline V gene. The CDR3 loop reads CASSSTGPYGYTF. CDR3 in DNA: TGTGCCAGCAGTTCGACAGGACCCTATGGCTACACCTTC.

In DNA form, the CDR3 reads TGTGCCAGCAGCTTCCTGACAGGGGGCAATCAGCCCCAGCATTTT. Its protein is CASSFLTGGNQPQHF. The chain joins TRBV5-5 to TRBJ1-5, with 8 bases aligning to TRBD1. CDR3 size: 15 residues. Germline lookup yields CDR1 SGHKS and CDR2 YYEKEE (reference sequence). The junction had 3 bases not matched to a gene; V was cut back by 2 bases and J by 2 bases. Combining the CDR3 with reference TRBV5-5 and TRBJ1-5 gives the whole variable domain DAGVTQSPTHLIKTRGQQVTLRCSPISGHKSVSWYQQVLGQGPQFIFQYYEKEERGRGNFPDRFSARQFPNYSSELNVNALLLGDSALYLCASSFLTGGNQPQHFGDGTRLSIL.